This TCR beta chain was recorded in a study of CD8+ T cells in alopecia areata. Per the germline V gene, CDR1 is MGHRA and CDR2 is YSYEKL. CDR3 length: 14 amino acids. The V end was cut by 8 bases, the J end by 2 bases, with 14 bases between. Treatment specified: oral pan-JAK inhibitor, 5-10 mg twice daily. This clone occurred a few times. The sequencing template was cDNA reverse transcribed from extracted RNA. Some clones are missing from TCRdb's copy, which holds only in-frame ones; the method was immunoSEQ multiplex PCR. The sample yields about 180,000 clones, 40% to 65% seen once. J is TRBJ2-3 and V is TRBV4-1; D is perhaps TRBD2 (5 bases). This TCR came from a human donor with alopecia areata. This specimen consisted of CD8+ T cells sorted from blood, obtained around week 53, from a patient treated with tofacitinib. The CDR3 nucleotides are TGCGCCAGCGGTCTAGCCTCACTCACAGATACGCAGTATTTT. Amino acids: CASGLASLTDTQYF.